This passage covers 5 T cell receptor beta chains from one sample sequenced in a study of beta chain features in type 1 diabetes. Sequenced material consisted of expressed TCRB transcripts (all of the isolated RNA was reverse transcribed). Here immunoSEQ multiplex PCR was the method, and the copy in TCRdb shows in-frame clones only, minus some. The table records about 320,000 clones, around 15% of them present only once. Sequenced sample: central memory CD4+ T cells from blood. The receptors come from a man younger than 40 in good health.

The rearrangement joins TRBV6-1 to TRBJ2-5, with 12 bases that match TRBD2. This CDR3 is 15 amino acids long. The V gene's germline CDR1 is MNHNS and CDR2 SASEGT. V lost 5 bases to trimming and J lost 5 bases; unmatched junction nucleotides: 6. The CDR3 loop is CASSWGGTSGETQYF. CDR3 sequence (DNA): TGTGCCAGCAGTTGGGGAGGGACTAGCGGGGAGACCCAGTACTTC.

This clone turned up a few times. The chain couples TRBV7-2 to TRBJ1-2, with 11 bases matching TRBD1. The V gene's germline CDR1 is SGHTA and CDR2 FQGNSA. V was pared by 5 bases and J by 5 bases, with 10 bases of the junction left unmatched. The CDR3 totals 16 residues. The CDR3 region has the DNA TGTGCCAGCAGCCTACAGCCGGGACAGGGGGTATATGGCTACACCTTC. Encoded protein: CASSLQPGQGVYGYTF.

This clone was counted between two and nine times. The genes are TRBV19 and TRBJ2-3, with D unclear. Germline V lookup: CDR1 LNHDA, CDR2 SQIVND (reference sequence). Trimming took 6 bases from V and 6 from J, leaving 10 bases between them. CDR3 length: 12 amino acids. CDR3 nucleotides: TGTGCCAGTAGCTATGTATGGGATACGCAGTATTTT. Translated: CASSYVWDTQYF.

In its sample, this clone was seen a few times. The chain links TRBV10-3 to TRBJ1-2, with no clear D. This CDR3 has 13 residues. Germline V gives CDR1 ENHRY, CDR2 SYGVKD. V lost 2 bases, J lost 8 bases, and 12 bases lay in between. The CDR3 bases are TGTGCCATCAGTGAGGCTTTATTGGAAGGCTACACCTTC. Protein sequence: CAISEALLEGYTF.

This chain links TRBV5-6 with TRBJ1-5, with 9 bases identical to TRBD1. Per the germline V gene, CDR1 is SGHDT and CDR2 is YYEEEE. J lost 6 bases, V lost 2 bases, and 12 bases had no gene match. The CDR3 consists of 17 residues. The CDR3, as DNA: TGTGCCAGCAGCTTCTCATATGGGGACAGGGAAGGTCAGCCCCAGCATTTT. Its translation is CASSFSYGDREGQPQHF.